This T cell receptor beta chain was recovered during a study of blood T cell repertoires in COVID-19 (dated by TCRdb to the early 2020s). Study-level background: Collaborator samples came from the United States, Italy and Spain and covered acute and convalescent phases of COVID-19. The prospective study material was composed of cDNA or gDNA derived from T cells, B-cell-depleted T cells, or PBMCs. Subjects who had been exposed to COVID-19, were actively infected with it, or had recovered from it provided the deeply sampled blood TCRbeta repertoires that made up the dataset. The repertoires were released in a freely available public database intended as a resource for research on the immune response to SARS-CoV-2. Samples came from the ongoing ImmuneRACE study (first 160 participants) plus 1,254 subjects from 6 global collaborators. A de-identified subject ID, COVID-19 status, age in years and sex were almost always included in the sample metadata. Where available, HLA class I and class II types were obtained from metadata supplied by the sample provider rather than from assay-based typing.

Compared with germline, V lacks 3 bases and J lacks 12 bases; bases without a gene match: 1. CDR1 and CDR2, per the germline V gene (reference sequence), are SGHNT and YYREEE. CDR3 length: 13 amino acids, cysteine to phenylalanine. The only DNA kept is the CDR3, 39 bases in frame from the first base. Each collaborating institution followed its own protocols to collect whole blood in K2EDTA tubes. For TCRbeta analysis, collaborators shipped samples in one of three forms: frozen whole blood, isolated PBMCs, or DNA extracted from either of those sample types. Broader findings and caveats from the paper: The amount of clinical and demographic metadata varied by source and participant and was provided uncurated.

Worth noting for this clone: The clone's antigen remains unknown. Per-nucleotide qualities are absent, and no much larger clonotype sits a single base away.

TCRbeta CDR3 regions were amplified from genomic DNA using the immunoSEQ Assay, a bias-controlled multiplex PCR. As for the original processing: The number of nucleated cells in each sample was estimated by amplification of reference gene primers within the assay. To quantify the absolute abundance of each unique TCRbeta CDR3 rearrangement, sequence reads were collapsed and filtered. Productive Simpson clonality was computed per sample as the square root of Simpson's diversity index over productive rearrangements. Imported from immuneACCESS, the table was reduced by TCRdb to in-frame sequences with V and J called. These copies leave out some clones; in studies compared against another copy, an unresolved V gene accounts for under half, and the cause of the remainder is not known. V and J calls and clone size are given by that table; D and trimming were obtained from the DNA. Present in this sample are some 150,000 clones, 76% of which were seen just once. Around 4% of the sample rests with the top ten.

Sequencing was performed on peripheral blood. This TCR derives from a man in his fifties or sixties with acute or convalescent COVID-19. The rearrangement combines TRBV5-4 with TRBJ2-1; TRBD2 fits 15 bases in the junction. The nucleotide sequence is TGTGCCAGCAGCTCGGGACTAGCGGGAGGGCAGTTCTTC. Its translation is CASSSGLAGGQFF.